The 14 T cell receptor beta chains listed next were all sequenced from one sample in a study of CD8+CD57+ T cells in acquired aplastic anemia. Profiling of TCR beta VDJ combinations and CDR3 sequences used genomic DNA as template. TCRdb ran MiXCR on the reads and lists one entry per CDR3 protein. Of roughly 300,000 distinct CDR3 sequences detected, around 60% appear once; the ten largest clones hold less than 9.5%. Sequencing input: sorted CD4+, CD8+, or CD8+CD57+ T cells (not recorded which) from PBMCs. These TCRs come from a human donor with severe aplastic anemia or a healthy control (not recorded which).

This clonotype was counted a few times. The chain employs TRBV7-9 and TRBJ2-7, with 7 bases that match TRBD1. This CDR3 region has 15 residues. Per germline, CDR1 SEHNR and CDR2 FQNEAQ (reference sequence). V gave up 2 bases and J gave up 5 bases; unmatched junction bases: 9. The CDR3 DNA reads TGTGCCAGCAGCTTAAGGGGCGCAGGGGGAAACGAGCAGTACTTC. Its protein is CASSLRGAGGNEQYF.

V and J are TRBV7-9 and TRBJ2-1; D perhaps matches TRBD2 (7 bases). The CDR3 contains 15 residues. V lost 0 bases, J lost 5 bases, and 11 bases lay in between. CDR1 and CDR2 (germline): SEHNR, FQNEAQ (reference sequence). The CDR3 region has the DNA TGTGCCAGCAGCTTAGCGGGGGGGCTCCACAATGAGCAGTTCTTC. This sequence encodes CASSLAGGLHNEQFF. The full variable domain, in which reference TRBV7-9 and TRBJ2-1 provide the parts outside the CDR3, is DTGVSQNPRHKITKRGQNVTFRCDPISEHNRLYWYRQTLGQGPEFLTYFQNEAQLEKSRLLSDRFSAERPKGSFSTLEIQRTEQGDSAMYLCASSLAGGLHNEQFFGPGTRLTVL.

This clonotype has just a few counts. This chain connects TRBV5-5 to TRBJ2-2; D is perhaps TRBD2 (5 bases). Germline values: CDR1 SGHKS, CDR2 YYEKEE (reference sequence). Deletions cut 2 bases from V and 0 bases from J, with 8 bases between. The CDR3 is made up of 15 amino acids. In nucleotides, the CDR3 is TGTGCCAGCAGCTTAGCGCGGGCGAACACCGGGGAGCTGTTTTTT. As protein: CASSLARANTGELFF.

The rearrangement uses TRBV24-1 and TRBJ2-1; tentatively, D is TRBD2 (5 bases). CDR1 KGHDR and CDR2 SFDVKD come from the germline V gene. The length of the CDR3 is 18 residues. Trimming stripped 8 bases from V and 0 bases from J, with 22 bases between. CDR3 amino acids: CATKRRPPGQSSYNEQFF. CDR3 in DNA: TGTGCCACCAAAAGGAGGCCCCCCGGCCAAAGCTCCTACAATGAGCAGTTCTTC.

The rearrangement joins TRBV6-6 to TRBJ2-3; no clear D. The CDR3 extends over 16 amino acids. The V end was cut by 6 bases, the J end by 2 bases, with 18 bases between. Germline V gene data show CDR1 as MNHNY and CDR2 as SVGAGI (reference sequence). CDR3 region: CASSPVKAVYTDTQYF. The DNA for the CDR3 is TGTGCCAGCAGCCCTGTCAAGGCAGTCTACACAGATACGCAGTATTTT.

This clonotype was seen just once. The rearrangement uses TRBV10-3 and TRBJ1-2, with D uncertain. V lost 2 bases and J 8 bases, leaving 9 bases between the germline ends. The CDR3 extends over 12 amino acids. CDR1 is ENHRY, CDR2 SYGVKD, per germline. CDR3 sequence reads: CAISEDTAGYTF. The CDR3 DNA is TGTGCCATCAGTGAGGATACCGCAGGCTACACCTTC.

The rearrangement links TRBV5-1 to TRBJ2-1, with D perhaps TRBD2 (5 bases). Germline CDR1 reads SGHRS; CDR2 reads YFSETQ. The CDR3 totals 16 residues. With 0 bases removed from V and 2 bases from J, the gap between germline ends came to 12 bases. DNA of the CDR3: TGCGCCAGCAGCTTGGGGTGGGAGCCCCCCTACAATGAGCAGTTCTTC. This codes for CASSLGWEPPYNEQFF. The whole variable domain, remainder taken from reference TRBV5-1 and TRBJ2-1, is KAGVTQTPRYLIKTRGQQVTLSCSPISGHRSVSWYQQTPGQGLQFLFEYFSETQRNKGNFPGRFSGRQFSNSRSEMNVSTLELGDSALYLCASSLGWEPPYNEQFFGPGTRLTVL.

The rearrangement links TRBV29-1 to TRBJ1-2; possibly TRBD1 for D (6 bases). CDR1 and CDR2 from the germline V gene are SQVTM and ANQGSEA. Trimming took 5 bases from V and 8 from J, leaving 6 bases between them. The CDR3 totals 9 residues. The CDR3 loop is CSVRGGYTF. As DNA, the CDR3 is TGCAGCGTTAGGGGGGGCTACACCTTC.

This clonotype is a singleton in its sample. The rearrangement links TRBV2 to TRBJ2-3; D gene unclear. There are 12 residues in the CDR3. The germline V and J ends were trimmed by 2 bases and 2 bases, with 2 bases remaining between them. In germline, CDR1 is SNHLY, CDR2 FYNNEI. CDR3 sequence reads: CASSEYTDTQYF. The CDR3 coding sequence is TGTGCCAGCAGTGAATACACAGATACGCAGTATTTT.

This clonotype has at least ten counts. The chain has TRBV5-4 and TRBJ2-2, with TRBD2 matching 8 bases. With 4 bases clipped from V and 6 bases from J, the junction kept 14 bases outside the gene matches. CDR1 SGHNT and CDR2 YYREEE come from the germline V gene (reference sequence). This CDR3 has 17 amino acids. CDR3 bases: TGTGCCAGCAGCCCAACAGGTCCCGGACTAGCCGCCGGGGAGCTGTTTTTT. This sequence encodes CASSPTGPGLAAGELFF.

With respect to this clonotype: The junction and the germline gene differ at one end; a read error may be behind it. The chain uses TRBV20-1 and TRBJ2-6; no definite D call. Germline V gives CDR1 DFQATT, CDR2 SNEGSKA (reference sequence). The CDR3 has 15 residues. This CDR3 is CSARGTFSGANVLTF. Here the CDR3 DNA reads TGCAGTGCGAGAGGCACTTTCTCTGGGGCCAACGTCCTGACTTTC.

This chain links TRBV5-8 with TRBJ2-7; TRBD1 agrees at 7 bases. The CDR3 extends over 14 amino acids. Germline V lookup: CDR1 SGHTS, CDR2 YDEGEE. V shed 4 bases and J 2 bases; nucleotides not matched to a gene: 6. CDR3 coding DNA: TGTGCCAGCAGCACCGGACAGGAAACCTACGAGCAGTACTTC. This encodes CASSTGQETYEQYF.

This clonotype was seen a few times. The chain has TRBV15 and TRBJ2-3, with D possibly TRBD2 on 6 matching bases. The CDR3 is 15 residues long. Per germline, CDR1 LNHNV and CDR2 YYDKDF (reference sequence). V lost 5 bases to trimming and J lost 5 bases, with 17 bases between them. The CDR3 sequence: CATSGNGREGDTQYF. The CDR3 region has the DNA TGTGCCACCAGCGGTAACGGGAGAGAGGGAGATACGCAGTATTTT.

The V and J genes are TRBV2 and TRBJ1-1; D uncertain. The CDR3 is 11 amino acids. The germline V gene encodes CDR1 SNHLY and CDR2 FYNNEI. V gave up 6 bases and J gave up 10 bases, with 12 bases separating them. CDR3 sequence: CASRSSGIAFF. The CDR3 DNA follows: TGTGCCAGCAGGTCGTCGGGGATAGCTTTCTTT.